Listed here are 20 T cell receptor beta chains from one sample, sequenced in a study of T cell changes during pregnancy in multiple sclerosis. TCRdb's copy holds only in-frame clones and misses some; the assay was immunoSEQ multiplex PCR. The table includes 73,000 or so clones, roughly 88% detected once. The source material was peripheral blood, sampled after pregnancy. The receptors originated from a female donor in good health, enrolled as a control in a pregnancy study.

This chain links TRBV30 with TRBJ2-1; weak D call: TRBD1 (5 bases). The germline gives CDR1 GTSNPN, CDR2 SVGIG (reference sequence). V dropped 0 bases and J dropped 9 bases, with 18 bases sitting between them. CDR3 length: 15 amino acids. CDR3 sequence reads: CAWSVRMGRNIEQFF. In nucleotides, the CDR3 is TGTGCCTGGAGTGTACGGATGGGGCGTAACATTGAGCAGTTCTTC.

This chain connects TRBV15 to TRBJ2-7; 12 positions match TRBD2. V lost 4 bases, J lost 3 bases, and 7 bases stayed unmatched. CDR3 length: 16 amino acids. Germline V CDR1 and CDR2: LNHNV, YYDKDF (reference sequence). Here the CDR3 reads CATSNRWTSGIYEQYF. The CDR3 nucleotides are TGTGCCACCAGCAACCGATGGACTAGCGGGATCTACGAGCAGTACTTC. Variable domain in full (rest from reference TRBV15 and TRBJ2-7): DAMVIQNPRYQVTQFGKPVTLSCSQTLNHNVMYWYQQKSSQAPKLLFHYYDKDFNNEADTPDNFQSRRPNTSFCFLDIRSPGLGDTAMYLCATSNRWTSGIYEQYFGPGTRLTVT.

The gene calls are TRBV18 and TRBJ1-6, with a possible D match to TRBD1 (5 bases). Looked up from germline, CDR1 is KGHSH and CDR2 is LQKENI. V was trimmed by 3 bases and J by 8 bases, leaving 11 bases between them. This CDR3 region has 14 residues. DNA of the CDR3: TGTGCCAGCTCACCCCAGGGAGGTTATTCACCCCTCCACTTT. Its protein product is CASSPQGGYSPLHF.

The V call is TRBV30, the J call TRBJ1-5; TRBD1 agrees at 9 bases. The V segment lost 4 bases and the J segment 7 bases; nucleotides outside the gene matches: 8. Germline V lookup: CDR1 GTSNPN, CDR2 SVGIG (reference sequence). There are 14 residues in the CDR3. CDR3 sequence (DNA): TGTGCCTGGAACAAACAGGGGGCCTGGCAGCCCCAGCATTTT. Translating gives CAWNKQGAWQPQHF.

The V gene is TRBV11-2, the J gene TRBJ1-3; the match to TRBD1 covers 9 bases. V was pared by 4 bases and J by 2 bases, with 6 bases of the junction left unmatched. This CDR3 is 16 amino acids long. Germline CDR1 reads SGHAT; CDR2 reads FQNNGV. The chain's CDR3 is CASSWKDRGAGNTIYF. DNA for the CDR3: TGTGCCAGCAGCTGGAAGGACAGGGGTGCTGGAAACACCATATATTTT. The variable domain in full, completed from reference TRBV11-2 and TRBJ1-3, reads EAGVAQSPRYKIIEKRQSVAFWCNPISGHATLYWYQQILGQGPKLLIQFQNNGVVDDSQLPKDRFSAERLKGVDSTLKIQPAKLEDSAVYLCASSWKDRGAGNTIYFGEGSWLTVV.

This clone was detected only once. This chain links TRBV6-5 with TRBJ2-3, with D possibly TRBD2 on 5 matching bases. This CDR3 region has 16 residues. Germline CDR1 is MNHEY and CDR2 is SVGAGI. The V and J ends lost 0 bases and 2 bases respectively, with 12 bases between them. The chain's CDR3 is CASSYSMGGHTDTQYF. Written as DNA, the CDR3 is TGTGCCAGCAGTTACTCTATGGGCGGGCACACAGATACGCAGTATTTT.

The V and J genes are TRBV6-1 and TRBJ1-3, with D unresolved. The CDR3 consists of 17 residues. V gave up 2 bases and J gave up 0 bases, with 14 bases separating them. Germline V lookup: CDR1 MNHNS, CDR2 SASEGT. In nucleotides, the CDR3 is TGTGCCAGCAGTGAAATCTTCTTCGCCAGCTCTGGAAACACCATATATTTT. This gives the protein CASSEIFFASSGNTIYF.

This chain connects TRBV5-1 to TRBJ1-2; 7 bases match TRBD1. Germline values: CDR1 SGHRS, CDR2 YFSETQ. V shed 0 bases, J shed 6 bases, and the junction held 5 bases outside the gene matches. This CDR3 is built from 14 residues. DNA of the CDR3: TGCGCCAGCAGCTTGGCCGCGACAGGGAATGGCTACACCTTC. It encodes CASSLAATGNGYTF.

The chain joins TRBV5-5 to TRBJ1-5, with 11 positions matching TRBD1. Per the germline V gene, CDR1 is SGHKS and CDR2 is YYEKEE (reference sequence). The ends lost 3 bases at V and 4 bases at J; junction bases unmatched: 6. The CDR3 has 16 residues. The CDR3 sequence: CASSSPGQGGNQPQHF. As DNA, the CDR3 is TGTGCCAGCAGCTCTCCGGGACAGGGGGGGAATCAGCCCCAGCATTTT.

The chain couples TRBV18 to TRBJ1-1; D gene ambiguous. With 2 bases removed from V and 4 bases from J, the gap between germline ends came to 11 bases. The CDR3 covers 14 residues. CDR1 KGHSH and CDR2 LQKENI come from the germline V gene. The CDR3, as DNA: TGTGCCAGCTCACCAGCAGGTCTCGGCACTGAAGCTTTCTTT. Translated, it gives CASSPAGLGTEAFF.

DNA of the CDR3: TGTGCCTGGATCTCCGGCGGAAATAATTCACCCCTCCACTTT. Its protein is CAWISGGNNSPLHF. The V call is TRBV30, the J call TRBJ1-6; D not resolved. V shed 4 bases and J shed 5 bases, with 12 bases lying between them. The germline V gene has CDR1 GTSNPN and CDR2 SVGIG (reference sequence). The CDR3 is made up of 14 amino acids.

This chain uses TRBV6-5 with TRBJ1-6, with TRBD1 as a possible D gene (6 bases). The V and J ends lost 3 bases and 9 bases respectively, with 12 bases between them. CDR3 size: 14 residues. Germline assignment: CDR1 MNHEY and CDR2 SVGAGI. As DNA, the CDR3 is TGTGCCAGCAGTTATCCAGGGGTGGGTTCACCCCTCCACTTT. Translated, it gives CASSYPGVGSPLHF.

The gene calls are TRBV14 and TRBJ1-6; D gene uncertain. Germline V gives CDR1 SGHDN, CDR2 FVKESK. V lost 2 bases to trimming and J lost 9 bases, with 14 bases between them. This CDR3 has 15 amino acids. The CDR3 bases are TGTGCCAGCAGCCAACTTGCGGGTGTGAGTTCACCCCTCCACTTT. It yields the protein CASSQLAGVSSPLHF.

The V and J genes are TRBV14 and TRBJ1-2, with D perhaps TRBD1 (6 bases). Between the trimmed V and J ends, which lost 2 bases and 3 bases, there was a span of 7 bases. Germline lookup yields CDR1 SGHDN and CDR2 FVKESK. This CDR3 has 13 residues. CDR3 DNA: TGTGCCAGCAGCCAACAGGGGTACTATGGCTACACCTTC. Residues: CASSQQGYYGYTF.

V usage is TRBV29-1 and J usage is TRBJ2-5; 7 bases align to TRBD1. TRBJ2-7 explains the end of the DNA better; the J call may be wrong. The germline V gene encodes CDR1 SQVTM and CDR2 ANQGSEA. The CDR3 contains 15 residues. The CDR3 DNA reads as TGCAGCGTTGAATCGCCCAGGGGGTTCTCCTACGAGCAGTACTTC. It encodes CSVESPRGFSYEQYF.

The chain uses TRBV5-1 and TRBJ1-1, with 10 bases that match TRBD1. CDR3 length: 17 residues. Germline V gene sequence: CDR1 SGHRS, CDR2 YFSETQ. J lost 4 bases, V lost 0 bases, and 9 bases had no gene match. CDR3 nucleotide sequence: TGCGCCAGCAGCTTGGGGGGGGGACAGGGGTCGAGCACTGAAGCTTTCTTT. Translation: CASSLGGGQGSSTEAFF.

The chain recombines TRBV30 with TRBJ2-1; 7 bases map to TRBD1. This CDR3 region has 15 residues. Germline trimming cut 1 base from V and 6 bases from J; bases unmatched to any gene: 9. The V gene's germline CDR1 is GTSNPN and CDR2 SVGIG (reference sequence). As DNA, the CDR3 is TGTGCCTGGAGTGCCGACTTTGACAGGGTCAATGAGCAGTTCTTC. It translates to CAWSADFDRVNEQFF.

The rearrangement uses TRBV27 and TRBJ2-2, with a tentative D call TRBD2 (6 bases). Germline CDR1 is MNHEY and CDR2 is SMNVEV (reference sequence). This CDR3 spans 17 amino acids. Trimming took off 7 bases at V and 0 bases at J, with 18 bases between the two ends. CDR3 in DNA: TGTGCCAGCAAAACGAAAGTAGCGGTTTCGAACACCGGGGAGCTGTTTTTT. As protein: CASKTKVAVSNTGELFF.

The V and J genes are TRBV6-5 and TRBJ2-1; 10 nucleotides align to TRBD1. CDR1 is MNHEY and CDR2 is SVGAGI in the germline V gene. V trimming: 5 bases; J trimming: 3 bases; junction bases outside the gene matches: 1. The CDR3 is 14 amino acids. For the CDR3, the DNA is TGTGCCAGCAGTGACAGGGGGCTCTACAATGAGCAGTTCTTC. Encoded protein: CASSDRGLYNEQFF.

This clone was seen once. This sequence joins TRBV12-5 and TRBJ2-7; tentatively, D is TRBD1 or TRBD2 (5 bases each). In germline, CDR1 is LGHNT, CDR2 FRNRAP. CDR3 length equals 12 residues. V gave up 5 bases and J gave up 10 bases, with 15 bases separating them. DNA of the CDR3: TGTGCTAGTGGTCTGGGGACGGGGTCTCAGTACTTC. As protein: CASGLGTGSQYF. The full variable domain, completed using reference TRBV12-5 and TRBJ2-7, is DARVTQTPRHKVTEMGQEVTMRCQPILGHNTVFWYRQTMMQGLELLAYFRNRAPLDDSGMPKDRFSAEMPDATLATLKIQPSEPRDSAVYFCASGLGTGSQYFGPGTRLTVT.